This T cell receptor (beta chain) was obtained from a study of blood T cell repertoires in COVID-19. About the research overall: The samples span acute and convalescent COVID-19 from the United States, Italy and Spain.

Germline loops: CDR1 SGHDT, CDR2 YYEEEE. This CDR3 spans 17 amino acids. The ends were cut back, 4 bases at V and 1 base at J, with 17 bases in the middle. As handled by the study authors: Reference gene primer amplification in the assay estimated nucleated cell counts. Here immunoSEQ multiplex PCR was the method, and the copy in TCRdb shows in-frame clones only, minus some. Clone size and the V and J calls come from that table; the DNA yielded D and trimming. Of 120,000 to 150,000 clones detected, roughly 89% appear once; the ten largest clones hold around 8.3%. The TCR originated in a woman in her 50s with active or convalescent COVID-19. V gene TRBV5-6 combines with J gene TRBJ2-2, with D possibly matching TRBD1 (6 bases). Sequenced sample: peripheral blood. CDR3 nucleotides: TGTGCCAGCAGCCCCCCCTGGACAGTCAGGAACACCGGGGAGCTGTTTTTT. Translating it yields CASSPPWTVRNTGELFF. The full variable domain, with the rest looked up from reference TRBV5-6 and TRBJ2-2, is DAGVTQSPTHLIKTRGQQVTLRCSPKSGHDTVSWYQQALGQGPQFIFQYYEEEERQRGNFPDRFSGHQFPNYSSELNVNALLLGDSALYLCASSPPWTVRNTGELFFGEGSRLTVL.